The present T cell receptor (beta chain) was sequenced within a study of OX40 agonist ivuxolimab in advanced cancers. For the study at large: As their treatment, patients were administered ivuxolimab, an agonistic anti-OX40 (CD134) antibody. Anti-PD-1, anti-PD-L1 or anti-CTLA-4 therapy given earlier was allowed, and roughly 40% had some. Hepatocellular carcinoma, melanoma, renal cell or head and neck cancer affected the dose-escalation patients. General study results and limits: No antigen was identified for the clonally expanded peripheral T cells.

About this clone: Its target is unknown.

Germline CDR1 reads LGHNA; CDR2 reads YNFKEQ. CDR3 length equals 15 residues. After removal of 4 bases from V and 4 bases from J, the junction contained 3 bases not matched to a gene. Clones were sequenced by immunoSEQ multiplex PCR, and TCRdb holds only the in-frame ones, with some missing. Of some 40,000 clones listed, approximately 90% are singletons. The sequencing used CD4+ or CD8+ T cells sorted from blood, collected in a trial of the OX40 agonist ivuxolimab. This chain uses TRBV4-2 with TRBJ2-1; 11 nucleotides match TRBD2. This receptor was obtained from an adult with an advanced solid tumor such as melanoma, head and neck, liver or kidney cancer. Here the CDR3 reads CASSLRLAGYNEQFF. In DNA, the CDR3 is TGTGCCAGCAGCCTACGACTAGCGGGATACAATGAGCAGTTCTTC.